This TCR beta chain was profiled in a study of cytomegalovirus exposure and HLA in healthy donors. In the PCR, 60 Vbeta and 13 Jbeta primers were used. Method: immunoSEQ multiplex PCR; TCRdb's copy keeps in-frame clones and lacks some. The data hold 200,000 to 250,000 clones, with around 85% observed a single time. Germline values: CDR1 GTSNPN, CDR2 SVGIG (reference sequence). V gave up 2 bases and J gave up 6 bases, with 7 bases separating them. The CDR3 has 11 residues. The receptor's source is a man aged 45 to 65 in good health and CMV-seronegative. The chain is built from TRBV30 and TRBJ1-1, with unresolved D. The sequenced material came from PBMCs. In DNA form, the CDR3 reads TGTGCCTGGAGTCCTCAGGCTGAAGCTTTCTTT. Its protein product is CAWSPQAEAFF.